Following are 24 T cell receptor beta chains from one sample sequenced in a study of metastatic and nonmetastatic thyroid tumors. Nobody among the patients had been given any treatment before thyroid surgery. TCRdb re-analyzed the PCR reads using MiXCR. The data show tens of thousands of clones, with less than 20% seen just once and around 19% held by the top ten. The sequencing sample was made of blood. Receptors originate from a female donor with papillary thyroid cancer or a benign thyroid nodule (not recorded which). Some clones in this sample may be carry-over from other donors' samples.

This clone was recorded many times. This chain joins TRBV6-1 and TRBJ1-1; 9 bases map to TRBD1. The CDR3 covers 16 residues. Looked up from germline, CDR1 is MNHNS and CDR2 is SASEGT. J gave up 3 bases and V 6 bases, and 11 bases lay outside the gene matches. The CDR3 DNA reads as TGTGCCAGCAGACGAACGGGACAGGGACTGCACACTGAAGCTTTCTTT. This sequence encodes CASRRTGQGLHTEAFF.

There are many counts of this clone. The chain employs TRBV14 and TRBJ2-3; 8 bases match TRBD2. This CDR3 has 17 residues. V lost 0 bases and J lost 5; bases outside the gene matches: 10. Per the germline V gene, CDR1 is SGHDN and CDR2 is FVKESK. In DNA form, the CDR3 reads TGTGCCAGCAGCCAAGATCATATCCAGCGGGAGTTAGATACGCAGTATTTT. Protein product: CASSQDHIQRELDTQYF.

This CDR3 is CSAQIRGVKTDNEQFF. CDR3 sequence (DNA): TGCAGTGCCCAAATTCGGGGGGTCAAAACGGACAATGAGCAGTTCTTC. This chain uses TRBV20-1 with TRBJ2-1; 7 bases are a match to TRBD2. The CDR3 consists of 16 residues. Trimming cost V 6 bases and J 5 bases; bases outside gene matches: 16. Germline V gene lookup returns CDR1 DFQATT and CDR2 SNEGSKA (reference sequence).

The gene calls are TRBV14 and TRBJ2-1; no firm D call. The CDR3 totals 14 residues. CDR1 and CDR2 (germline): SGHDN, FVKESK. V was pared by 0 bases and J by 4 bases, with 7 bases between. CDR3 DNA: TGTGCCAGCAGCCAAGAGGTCAGATACAATGAGCAGTTCTTC. Its protein product is CASSQEVRYNEQFF. Using reference TRBV14 and TRBJ2-1 for the parts outside the CDR3, the full variable domain is EAGVTQFPSHSVIEKGQTVTLRCDPISGHDNLYWYRRVMGKEIKFLLHFVKESKQDESGMPNNRFLAERTGGTYSTLKVQPAELEDSGVYFCASSQEVRYNEQFFGPGTRLTVL.

There are many counts of this clone. This chain connects TRBV7-6 to TRBJ2-3; 7 nucleotides match TRBD1. Germline CDR1 reads SGHVS; CDR2 reads FNYEAQ. Losses at the gene ends were 3 bases for V and 2 bases for J; bases not matched to a gene: 2. The CDR3 totals 14 residues. The CDR3 sequence: CASSFRGHTDTQYF. The DNA for the CDR3 is TGTGCCAGCAGCTTTAGGGGGCACACAGATACGCAGTATTTT.

At least ten counts were recorded for this clone. V gene TRBV10-3 combines with J gene TRBJ1-1; the D is unclear. Germline CDR1 reads ENHRY; CDR2 reads SYGVKD. CDR3 length: 11 residues. V lost 6 bases to trimming and J lost 5 bases, with 7 bases between them. The CDR3 region is CAISRGTEAFF. In DNA form, the CDR3 reads TGTGCCATCAGCCGAGGGACTGAAGCTTTCTTT.

This clone was counted many times. The chain carries TRBV29-1 and TRBJ1-2; D unresolved. V lost 6 bases and J lost 0, with 8 bases in between. The CDR3 is 12 amino acids. CDR1 SQVTM and CDR2 ANQGSEA come from the germline V gene. CDR3: CSVDTPNYGYTF. CDR3 nucleotide sequence: TGCAGCGTAGACACCCCTAACTATGGCTACACCTTC.

The V gene is TRBV4-1, the J gene TRBJ2-7, with a tentative D call TRBD1 (6 bases). Germline CDR1 is MGHRA and CDR2 is YSYEKL. The CDR3 is 14 amino acids. The V and J ends lost 4 bases and 0 bases respectively, with 10 bases between them. The CDR3 protein is CASSLQGFSYEQYF. As DNA, the CDR3 is TGCGCCAGCAGCCTTCAGGGGTTCTCCTACGAGCAGTACTTC.

This clone was observed many times. The genes are TRBV27 and TRBJ2-3, with 12 bases aligning to TRBD2. V lost 5 bases and J lost 2; bases outside the gene matches: 5. Germline CDR1 MNHEY, CDR2 SMNVEV (reference sequence). The CDR3 is 16 amino acids. CDR3 in DNA: TGTGCCAGCAGTATACGACTAGCGGGGGCCACAGATACGCAGTATTTT. Translation gives CASSIRLAGATDTQYF.

This clone was found many times. The rearrangement joins TRBV6-6 to TRBJ1-1; TRBD1 aligns across 11 bases. Germline V gene sequence: CDR1 MNHNY, CDR2 SVGAGI (reference sequence). The CDR3 extends over 18 amino acids. Trimming took 2 bases from V and 0 from J; bases not matched to a gene: 8. The CDR3 nucleotides read TGTGCCAGCAGTTACCGTTCCGGGACAGGGGGGTTGAACACTGAAGCTTTCTTT. This translates into CASSYRSGTGGLNTEAFF.

Details on this clone: This sequence may be a read error, since a much larger clone differs from it by one base. The chain couples TRBV18 to TRBJ2-7; D gene unclear. The CDR3 totals 15 residues. CDR1 and CDR2 from the germline V gene are KGHSH and LQKENI. The CDR3 sequence is CANSPGETRAYEQYF. Here the CDR3 DNA reads TGTGCCAACTCACCAGGCGAAACGAGAGCCTACGAGCAGTACTTC.

There are many counts of this clone. The chain carries TRBV7-2 and TRBJ2-4, with 10 bases aligning to TRBD1. V shed 5 bases and J 8 bases; nucleotides not matched to a gene: 9. Germline V gives CDR1 SGHTA, CDR2 FQGNSA. The CDR3 runs 15 residues. Here the CDR3 reads CASSRRGQGSYIQYF. CDR3 nucleotide sequence: TGTGCCAGCAGCCGCCGGGGACAGGGGTCGTACATTCAGTACTTC.

This clone occurred a few times. The chain uses TRBV19 and TRBJ1-1; TRBD1 might be the D (6 bases). CDR3 size: 14 residues. The germline V and J ends were trimmed by 4 bases and 1 base, with 10 bases remaining between them. Germline V gene lookup returns CDR1 LNHDA and CDR2 SQIVND (reference sequence). The CDR3 protein is CASSKGVWNTEAFF. For the CDR3, the DNA is TGTGCCAGTAGTAAGGGGGTTTGGAACACTGAAGCTTTCTTT.

This clone was seen at least ten times. The chain has TRBV30 and TRBJ1-5; D remains ambiguous. V was cut by 0 bases and J by 1 base, with 4 bases left in between. The germline V gene encodes CDR1 GTSNPN and CDR2 SVGIG (reference sequence). The CDR3 has 13 amino acids. CDR3: CAWSVQSNQPQHF. The DNA for the CDR3 is TGTGCCTGGAGTGTACAGAGCAATCAGCCCCAGCATTTT.

With respect to this clone: One end of the junction is discordant with germline, which a read error may explain. CDR3 protein: CVWSLLGGANPGANVLTF. CDR3 nucleotides: TGTGTCTGGAGTCTTCTAGGGGGCGCGAACCCTGGGGCCAACGTCCTGACTTTC. The rearrangement joins TRBV30 to TRBJ2-6, with TRBD1 matching 7 bases. The CDR3 sequence is 18 residues long. CDR1 GTSNPN and CDR2 SVGIG come from the germline V gene (reference sequence).

Ten or more counts support this clone. The rearrangement uses TRBV5-1 and TRBJ2-5, with 15 bases lining up with TRBD2. Germline trimming cut 0 bases from V and 2 bases from J; bases unmatched to any gene: 5. The germline V gene encodes CDR1 SGHRS and CDR2 YFSETQ. The CDR3 covers 18 residues. The CDR3 nucleotides are TGCGCCAGCAGCTTGGGGACTAGCGGGAGGGCCCAGCAAGAGACCCAGTACTTC. This translates into CASSLGTSGRAQQETQYF.

This clone was counted many times. A read error may be the cause here, since a much bigger clone is one base away. The V and J genes are TRBV7-2 and TRBJ1-2; D not certain. Germline loops: CDR1 SGHTA, CDR2 FQGNSA. This CDR3 is built from 14 residues. The CDR3 loop is CASSLDWNSYGHTF. The CDR3 DNA is TGTGCCAGCAGCTTAGACTGGAACAGCTATGGCCACACCTTC.

Ten or more counts support this clone. This chain uses TRBV18 with TRBJ2-7, with D perhaps TRBD1 (5 bases). The CDR3 length is 13 residues. Trimming shortened V by 3 bases and J by 7 bases, and 13 bases separated the two germline ends. Germline CDR1 and CDR2: KGHSH and LQKENI. The CDR3 sequence is CASSPQQDKEQYF. CDR3 DNA: TGTGCCAGCTCACCCCAACAGGATAAAGAGCAGTACTTC.

The sample holds many counts of this clone. V gene TRBV19 combines with J gene TRBJ1-2; D gene unclear. With 5 bases removed from V and 8 bases from J, the gap between germline ends came to 18 bases. In germline, CDR1 is LNHDA, CDR2 SQIVND (reference sequence). The CDR3 spans 14 residues. CDR3 loop: CASSPNSRGFGYTF. For the CDR3, the DNA is TGTGCCAGTAGTCCAAACAGTCGGGGTTTCGGCTACACCTTC.

There are a few counts of this clone. V gene TRBV6-1 combines with J gene TRBJ2-7; perhaps D is TRBD1 or TRBD2 (5 bases each). From germline, CDR1 is MNHNS and CDR2 SASEGT. Trimming left V 8 bases short and J 7 bases short, with 18 bases between. This CDR3 is built from 13 residues. In DNA form, the CDR3 reads TGTGCCAGCGAAGGGACGGGTCCTAGTGAGCAGTACTTC. Translation: CASEGTGPSEQYF.

The chain couples TRBV5-1 to TRBJ2-7; D ambiguous. Germline loops: CDR1 SGHRS, CDR2 YFSETQ. The CDR3 totals 15 residues. V was pared by 1 base and J by 2 bases, with 13 bases between. The CDR3 is CASSLWAVWAYEQYF. The CDR3 nucleotides are TGCGCCAGCAGCTTGTGGGCGGTTTGGGCCTACGAGCAGTACTTC.

A few counts support this clone. J is TRBJ1-1 and V is TRBV28; no definite D call. The CDR3 is made up of 15 amino acids. Germline V gene lookup returns CDR1 MDHEN and CDR2 SYDVKM. V lost 10 bases, J lost 4 bases, and 22 bases lay in between. The CDR3 loop is CATQTRSNGVTEAFF. The CDR3 DNA reads TGTGCCACCCAAACCAGGTCGAACGGGGTCACTGAAGCTTTCTTT.

This clone appeared many times. The chain has TRBV11-2 and TRBJ2-4; the D gene could be TRBD1 or TRBD2 (6 bases each). Trimming stripped 2 bases from V and 2 bases from J, with 10 bases between. Germline loops: CDR1 SGHAT, CDR2 FQNNGV. CDR3 length: 15 amino acids. The CDR3, as DNA: TGTGCCAGCAGCTTAAAGGGGGGCCCCAAAAACATTCAGTACTTC. Translating it yields CASSLKGGPKNIQYF.

The table lists this clone with many counts. The gene calls are TRBV20-1 and TRBJ2-7; 8 bases agree with TRBD1. Germline V gene data show CDR1 as DFQATT and CDR2 as SNEGSKA (reference sequence). The length of the CDR3 is 14 residues. Germline trimming cut 7 bases from V and 6 bases from J; bases unmatched to any gene: 14. The chain's CDR3 is CSGAAQGARSEQYF. DNA for the CDR3: TGCAGTGGGGCGGCCCAGGGGGCCCGCAGCGAGCAGTACTTC.